This passage covers 18 T cell receptor beta chains from one sample sequenced in a study of blood T cell repertoires in COVID-19. Data came from immunoSEQ multiplex PCR; TCRdb stores just in-frame clones and leaves some out. The sample has about 290,000 clones, around 81% seen once; the top ten hold around 4%. Input material: peripheral blood. These receptors were taken from a woman aged 45-59 years with active or convalescent COVID-19.

This CDR3 is CASSRGGISGNTIYF. Here the CDR3 DNA reads TGTGCCAGCAGCCGAGGAGGAATCTCTGGAAACACCATATATTTT. The rearrangement links TRBV5-4 to TRBJ1-3; D not certain. Trimming removed 4 bases from V and 0 bases from J, with 11 bases in between. This CDR3 is built from 15 residues. Germline V gene data show CDR1 as SGHNT and CDR2 as YYREEE (reference sequence).

The gene calls are TRBV11-2 and TRBJ1-5; 7 bases match TRBD1. Looked up from germline, CDR1 is SGHAT and CDR2 is FQNNGV. V lost 0 bases to trimming and J lost 6 bases; unmatched junction nucleotides: 2. The CDR3 consists of 14 residues. The CDR3 sequence: CASSLEGGRQPQHF. CDR3 sequence (DNA): TGTGCCAGCAGCTTAGAAGGGGGCCGTCAGCCCCAGCATTTT.

The chain couples TRBV3-1 (or the pseudogene TRBV3-2) to TRBJ2-7; weak D call: TRBD2 (6 bases). The CDR3 is 13 residues long. Germline V gene data show CDR1 as LGHDT and CDR2 as YNNKEL (reference sequence). V was pared by 4 bases and J by 8 bases, with 15 bases between. The chain's CDR3 is CASSPHSGGKQYF. In DNA, the CDR3 is TGTGCCAGCAGCCCCCACTCTGGCGGGAAGCAGTACTTC.

J is TRBJ1-6 and V is TRBV2; 8 nucleotides line up with TRBD1. Looked up from germline, CDR1 is SNHLY and CDR2 is FYNNEI. This CDR3 spans 14 amino acids. V was clipped by 6 bases and J by 6 bases; unmatched bases: 4. The CDR3 loop reads CASRYDRGNSPLHF. In DNA, the CDR3 is TGTGCCAGCAGATATGACAGGGGTAATTCACCCCTCCACTTT. Looking up the rest from reference TRBV2 and TRBJ1-6 gives the full variable domain: EPEVTQTPSHQVTQMGQEVILRCVPISNHLYFYWYRQILGQKVEFLVSFYNNEISEKSEIFDDQFSVERPDGSNFTLKIRSTKLEDSAMYFCASRYDRGNSPLHFGNGTRLTVT.

Turning to this clone: Other DNA sequences of this sample code for an identical CDR3. The genes are TRBV5-1 and TRBJ1-3; 10 nucleotides line up with TRBD1. The CDR3 consists of 15 residues. CDR1 is SGHRS and CDR2 is YFSETQ in the germline V gene. After removal of 4 bases from V and 2 bases from J, the junction contained 3 bases not matched to a gene. CDR3 bases: TGCGCCAGCAGCCTTGGACAGGGGGCTGGAAACACCATATATTTT. It codes for CASSLGQGAGNTIYF.

The chain links TRBV3-1 (or the pseudogene TRBV3-2) to TRBJ2-7; D gene uncertain. The CDR3 loop spans 14 amino acids. V was clipped by 0 bases and J by 2 bases, with 8 bases between them. CDR1 and CDR2 (germline): LGHDT, YNNKEL (reference sequence). The CDR3 DNA reads TGTGCCAGCAGCCAAGATTTAGTAGCCTACGAGCAGTACTTC. Encoded protein: CASSQDLVAYEQYF.

This clone was detected a few times. The rearrangement uses TRBV6-2 or TRBV6-3 and TRBJ2-1; 9 positions match TRBD2. In germline, CDR1 is MNHEY, CDR2 SVGEGT. V dropped 2 bases and J dropped 6; count of bases not matched to a gene: 8. The CDR3 loop spans 16 amino acids. The CDR3 DNA reads TGTGCCAGCAGTTACGGGGCGGGAGGGGGTTCCAATGAGCAGTTCTTC. Translating it yields CASSYGAGGGSNEQFF.

As DNA, the CDR3 is TGTGCCAGCAGCTTAGGCGTCGGGACAGGGTCCTCCTACGAGCAGTACTTC. It encodes CASSLGVGTGSSYEQYF. V is TRBV7-6 and J is TRBJ2-7; 9 positions match TRBD1. V lost 1 base, J lost 0 bases, and 7 bases stayed unmatched. Germline V lookup: CDR1 SGHVS, CDR2 FNYEAQ. The CDR3 is 17 residues long.

V is TRBV11-2 and J is TRBJ2-5, with TRBD2 identical over 8 bases. V was pared by 6 bases and J by 2 bases, with 2 bases of the junction left unmatched. The germline V gene encodes CDR1 SGHAT and CDR2 FQNNGV. The CDR3 is 13 amino acids. The CDR3 sequence is CASRRLAQETQYF. The CDR3 DNA follows: TGTGCCAGCAGGCGACTAGCGCAAGAGACCCAGTACTTC. The variable domain in full, with the rest retrieved from reference TRBV11-2 and TRBJ2-5, is EAGVAQSPRYKIIEKRQSVAFWCNPISGHATLYWYQQILGQGPKLLIQFQNNGVVDDSQLPKDRFSAERLKGVDSTLKIQPAKLEDSAVYLCASRRLAQETQYFGPGTRLLVL.

In DNA form, the CDR3 reads TGTGCTAGTGGTTCGGCTAGAGAGGTATACACCTTC. Translating gives CASGSAREVYTF. The gene calls are TRBV12-5 and TRBJ1-2, with D hard to call. V lost 4 bases to trimming and J lost 11 bases, with 14 bases between them. The CDR3 is 12 residues long. The germline V gene encodes CDR1 LGHNT and CDR2 FRNRAP.

V and J are TRBV20-1 and TRBJ2-5, with a tentative D call TRBD2 (5 bases). This CDR3 is 13 amino acids long. Germline assignment: CDR1 DFQATT and CDR2 SNEGSKA (reference sequence). V gave up 3 bases and J gave up 8 bases, with 16 bases separating them. This chain's CDR3 is CSASHGLYGTQYF. CDR3 DNA sequence: TGCAGTGCTAGTCACGGACTCTATGGTACCCAGTACTTC.

J is TRBJ2-1 and V is TRBV7-6; TRBD2 might be the D (5 bases). The CDR3 runs to 14 residues. Germline V gives CDR1 SGHVS, CDR2 FNYEAQ. V was pared by 0 bases and J by 6 bases, with 9 bases between. The CDR3 DNA is TGTGCCAGCAGCTTAGCGGGAGCAGTCAATGAGCAGTTCTTC. Its protein product is CASSLAGAVNEQFF.

The chain employs TRBV12-3 or TRBV12-4 and TRBJ2-7, with a weak D call TRBD1 (6 bases). Trimming pared 5 bases from V and 3 bases from J, leaving 11 bases between. The CDR3 is 13 residues long. For the CDR3, the DNA is TGTGCCAGCAGTAAGGACAGAATCTACGAGCAGTACTTC. Protein sequence: CASSKDRIYEQYF.

The sample holds one count of this clone. The chain carries TRBV9 and TRBJ1-2, with TRBD1 identical over 7 bases. Germline assignment: CDR1 SGDLS and CDR2 YYNGEE. The CDR3 is made up of 17 amino acids. Trimming cost V 0 bases and J 0 bases; bases outside gene matches: 8. This chain's CDR3 is CASSVGDSKPSNYGYTF. CDR3 coding DNA: TGTGCCAGCAGCGTAGGGGACAGCAAGCCCTCTAACTATGGCTACACCTTC.

The rearrangement joins TRBV5-4 to TRBJ2-7; the match to TRBD2 covers 15 bases. V was clipped by 4 bases and J by 5 bases; unmatched bases: 10. This CDR3 has 17 residues. Germline assignment: CDR1 SGHNT and CDR2 YYREEE (reference sequence). This chain's CDR3 is CASSPGLAGGLKHEQYF. The CDR3 nucleotides are TGTGCCAGCAGCCCGGGACTAGCGGGAGGTTTAAAGCACGAGCAGTACTTC.

V is TRBV30 and J is TRBJ1-3; a possible D gene is TRBD1 (5 bases). CDR3 length: 13 amino acids. Trimming left V 4 bases short and J 2 bases short, with 9 bases between. In germline, CDR1 is GTSNPN, CDR2 SVGIG (reference sequence). CDR3 nucleotides: TGTGCCTGGAAGTGGGGGGCTGGAAACACCATATATTTT. The encoded protein is CAWKWGAGNTIYF.

This chain joins TRBV27 and TRBJ2-1, with 13 bases that match TRBD2. V gave up 6 bases and J gave up 4 bases; unmatched junction bases: 6. The CDR3 runs 16 residues. Germline-derived CDR1 and CDR2 are MNHEY and SMNVEV (reference sequence). For the CDR3, the DNA is TGTGCCAGCAGCCCCGGGACTAGCGGGATTTACAATGAGCAGTTCTTC. Protein: CASSPGTSGIYNEQFF.

The chain combines TRBV10-2 with TRBJ1-5; a possible D gene is TRBD1 (6 bases). The V end was cut by 6 bases, the J end by 7 bases, with 13 bases between. CDR1 and CDR2 from the germline V gene are WSHSY and SAAADI. This CDR3 has 13 residues. CDR3 in DNA: TGCGCCAGCAGCGGACAGAAGGCCCAGCCCCAGCATTTT. This sequence encodes CASSGQKAQPQHF.